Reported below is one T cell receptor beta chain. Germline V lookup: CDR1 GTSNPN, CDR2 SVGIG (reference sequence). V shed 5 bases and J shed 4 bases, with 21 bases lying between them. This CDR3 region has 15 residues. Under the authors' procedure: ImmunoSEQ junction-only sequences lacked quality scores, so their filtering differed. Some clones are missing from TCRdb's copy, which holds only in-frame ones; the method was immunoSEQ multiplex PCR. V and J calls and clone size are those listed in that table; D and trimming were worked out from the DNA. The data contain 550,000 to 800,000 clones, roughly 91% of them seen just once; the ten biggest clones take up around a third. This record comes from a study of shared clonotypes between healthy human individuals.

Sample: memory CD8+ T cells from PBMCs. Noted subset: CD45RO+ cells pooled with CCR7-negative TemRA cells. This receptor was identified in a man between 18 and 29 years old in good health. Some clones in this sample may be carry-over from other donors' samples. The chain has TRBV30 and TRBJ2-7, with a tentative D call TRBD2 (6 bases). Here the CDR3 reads CAWDTYGTRSYEQYF. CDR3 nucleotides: TGTGCCTGGGATACTTACGGGACTCGGTCTTACGAGCAGTACTTC.